Listed here are 14 T cell receptor beta chains from one sample, sequenced in a study of blood T cell repertoires in COVID-19. TCRdb keeps only in-frame clones here, not all; method: immunoSEQ multiplex PCR. The sample includes approximately 200,000 clones, roughly four fifths of them seen just once. The material sequenced was PBMCs or T cells enriched from blood (not recorded which). Receptors were obtained from a man aged 35 to 55 who had recovered from COVID-19.

This chain links TRBV28 with TRBJ2-2, with a weak D call TRBD1 (6 bases). Germline CDR1 and CDR2: MDHEN and SYDVKM. This CDR3 contains 15 residues. Deletions cut 6 bases from V and 3 bases from J, with 14 bases between. The CDR3 loop is CASRPAGAHTGELFF. In DNA form, the CDR3 reads TGTGCCAGCAGACCCGCAGGGGCGCACACCGGGGAGCTGTTTTTT.

The rearrangement uses TRBV6-5 and TRBJ1-1, with TRBD1 matching over 8 bases. The J segment lost 1 base and the V segment lost 4 bases, leaving 2 bases of the junction unmatched. Germline V gene sequence: CDR1 MNHEY, CDR2 SVGAGI. The CDR3 runs to 14 residues. CDR3 coding DNA: TGTGCCAGCAGTTCCGGGACAGGGAACACTGAAGCTTTCTTT. Its translation: CASSSGTGNTEAFF.

V and J are TRBV19 and TRBJ2-1; perhaps TRBD1 as D (6 bases). V lost 5 bases and J 4 bases, leaving 9 bases between the germline ends. This CDR3 contains 13 residues. CDR1 is LNHDA, CDR2 SQIVND, per germline (reference sequence). CDR3 DNA sequence: TGTGCCAGTAGTCCCGACAGGTACAATGAGCAGTTCTTC. Amino acid sequence: CASSPDRYNEQFF.

This chain joins TRBV2 and TRBJ1-4; D not certain. Germline assignment: CDR1 SNHLY and CDR2 FYNNEI. V was shortened by 9 bases and J by 8 bases, with 16 bases between the two germline ends. This CDR3 is 13 amino acids long. The CDR3 spells CASHPQTVEKLFF. CDR3 DNA: TGTGCCAGTCATCCCCAGACTGTCGAAAAACTGTTTTTT.

The chain joins TRBV6-4 to TRBJ2-2; possible D gene TRBD2, 6 bases. This CDR3 spans 16 amino acids. CDR1 MRHNA and CDR2 SNTAGT come from the germline V gene. The V end lost 4 bases, the J end lost 0 bases, and 12 bases lay between the germline ends. Here the CDR3 reads CASSGRLESNTGELFF. In DNA form, the CDR3 reads TGTGCCAGCAGTGGCCGACTAGAATCGAACACCGGGGAGCTGTTTTTT.

The chain links TRBV12-3 or TRBV12-4 to TRBJ2-7; D is undetermined. V dropped 6 bases and J dropped 4 bases, with 13 bases sitting between them. The CDR3 totals 13 residues. The CDR3 DNA is TGTGCCAGCAGCCTGAGCCCGATGTACGAGCAGTACTTC. Its translation is CASSLSPMYEQYF.

This rearrangement joins TRBV10-3 to TRBJ1-1; D ambiguous. This CDR3 contains 12 residues. V was trimmed by 0 bases and J by 8 bases, leaving 7 bases between them. Germline-derived CDR1 and CDR2 are ENHRY and SYGVKD. The CDR3 coding sequence is TGTGCCATCAGTGAGTCGACCGGGGAAGCTTTCTTT. Its translation: CAISESTGEAFF.

This chain uses TRBV23-1 with TRBJ2-7, with D maybe TRBD2 (5 bases). TRBV23-1 is reported as an ORF; its role is uncertain. The V gene lost 4 bases and the J gene lost 0 bases, with 13 bases spanning the gap. The CDR3 extends over 15 amino acids. CDR3 in DNA: TGCGCCAGCAGTCCATGGACGAGGGCCTCCTACGAGCAGTACTTC. Protein: CASSPWTRASYEQYF.

V is TRBV5-8 and J is TRBJ1-5; no firm D call. V was trimmed by 7 bases and J by 0 bases, leaving 11 bases between them. CDR3 length: 14 amino acids. The germline gives CDR1 SGHTS, CDR2 YDEGEE. CDR3 sequence reads: CASSTHYSNQPQHF. CDR3 DNA: TGTGCCAGCTCCACCCACTATAGCAATCAGCCCCAGCATTTT.

This chain connects TRBV4-2 to TRBJ1-1; D is unresolved. Trimming stripped 1 base from V and 0 bases from J, with 6 bases between. The CDR3 runs to 14 residues. Germline CDR1 is LGHNA and CDR2 is YNFKEQ. The CDR3 coding sequence is TGTGCCAGCAGCCAAGTACAAATGAACACTGAAGCTTTCTTT. Encoded protein: CASSQVQMNTEAFF.

The J gene is TRBJ1-5, the V gene TRBV2, with 7 bases aligning to TRBD1. CDR1 is SNHLY, CDR2 FYNNEI, per germline. This CDR3 is 13 amino acids long. The junction had 5 bases not matched to a gene; V was cut back by 8 bases and J by 4 bases. The CDR3 loop is CASGGGGNQPQHF. CDR3 nucleotide sequence: TGTGCCAGCGGAGGGGGCGGGAATCAGCCCCAGCATTTT. The whole variable domain, remainder taken from reference TRBV2 and TRBJ1-5, is EPEVTQTPSHQVTQMGQEVILRCVPISNHLYFYWYRQILGQKVEFLVSFYNNEISEKSEIFDDQFSVERPDGSNFTLKIRSTKLEDSAMYFCASGGGGNQPQHFGDGTRLSIL.

This clone was recorded once. The chain recombines TRBV27 with TRBJ2-3; TRBD2 matches 8 bases. The CDR3 is 15 residues long. Trimming cost V 5 bases and J 1 base; bases outside gene matches: 5. Per germline, CDR1 MNHEY and CDR2 SMNVEV (reference sequence). CDR3 sequence reads: CASSETSGGTDTQYF. The CDR3 DNA follows: TGTGCCAGCAGTGAAACTAGCGGAGGCACAGATACGCAGTATTTT.

The rearrangement joins TRBV7-3 to TRBJ1-2, with 8 bases that match TRBD1. V lost 0 bases and J lost 2; bases outside the gene matches: 2. The CDR3 is 15 residues long. Germline CDR1 is SGHTA and CDR2 is FQGTGA. The CDR3 DNA is TGTGCCAGCAGCTTAACCCCAGGGGGCAACTATGGCTACACCTTC. Protein product: CASSLTPGGNYGYTF.

The V gene is TRBV11-3, the J gene TRBJ2-7, with TRBD2 identical over 7 bases. From germline, CDR1 is SGHNT and CDR2 YENEEA. Trimming took 5 bases from V and 5 from J; bases not matched to a gene: 15. The CDR3 contains 16 residues. CDR3 sequence: CASSPAGTSVVNEQYF. Here the CDR3 DNA reads TGTGCCAGCAGCCCGGCGGGTACTAGCGTGGTGAACGAGCAGTACTTC.